The 24 T cell receptor beta chains below come from one sample, sequenced in a study of blood T cells in healthy people across ages (dated by TCRdb to the mid-2010s). Libraries came from 5' RACE. Sequencer: Illumina HiSeq 2500. The second PCR ran for about 6 to 12 cycles and used a J-beta primer mix along with a sample-barcoded 5' primer. In-frame beta chains were kept once TCRdb had trimmed the public reads at Q25 with fastp and called clones with MiXCR. A single entry per CDR3 protein holds the most common genes and DNA from its merged rows. The sample yields 780,000 or so distinct CDR3 sequences; more than 55% were counted once. The top ten constitute 25% to 30% of the sample. What was sequenced was blood. The source is a man aged 35 to 55 in good health.

This clonotype was seen more than once but under ten times. The rearrangement links TRBV29-1 to TRBJ1-1; maybe TRBD1 (5 bases). V lost 4 bases, J lost 3 bases, and 9 bases lay in between. This CDR3 comprises 12 residues. Germline V gene lookup returns CDR1 SQVTM and CDR2 ANQGSEA. The CDR3 protein is CSVVGGDTEAFF. The CDR3 nucleotides read TGCAGCGTTGTCGGGGGGGACACTGAAGCTTTCTTT.

This chain joins TRBV28 and TRBJ2-7; possibly TRBD1 for D (7 bases). Trimming stripped 7 bases from V and 10 bases from J, with 20 bases between. Germline V gene lookup returns CDR1 MDHEN and CDR2 SYDVKM. The CDR3 runs 13 residues. CDR3 DNA: TGTGCCAGCACCACTACCGAGACAGGGACTCAGTACTTC. The encoded protein is CASTTTETGTQYF.

This chain links TRBV6-6 with TRBJ2-1; 7 bases agree with TRBD2. Unmatched junction bases numbered 4, after V lost 4 bases and J lost 4 bases. The CDR3 consists of 14 residues. Per germline, CDR1 MNHNY and CDR2 SVGAGI (reference sequence). In DNA, the CDR3 is TGTGCCAGCAGTTCGACAGCGGGGTACAATGAGCAGTTCTTC. The encoded protein is CASSSTAGYNEQFF.

This clonotype has only a few counts. The chain combines TRBV28 with TRBJ2-3; 10 bases agree with TRBD2. V was clipped by 1 base and J by 4 bases; unmatched bases: 8. The CDR3 runs 17 residues. Germline CDR1 and CDR2: MDHEN and SYDVKM. This CDR3 is CASSLSTTSGHSDTQYF. The CDR3 DNA is TGTGCCAGCAGTTTATCGACGACTAGCGGGCACTCAGATACGCAGTATTTT.

This clonotype was counted only a few times. The CDR3 is CASSVDPVGGVQETQYF. CDR3 nucleotides: TGTGCCAGCAGCGTAGATCCAGTCGGCGGAGTACAAGAGACCCAGTACTTC. V and J are TRBV9 and TRBJ2-5, with D unclear. The length of the CDR3 is 17 residues. In germline, CDR1 is SGDLS, CDR2 YYNGEE. Trimming removed 0 bases from V and 2 bases from J, with 17 bases in between.

This clonotype was seen only once. The chain recombines TRBV5-6 with TRBJ2-5, with D possibly TRBD1 on 6 matching bases. Germline CDR1 and CDR2: SGHDT and YYEEEE. V lost 3 bases and J lost 11, with 14 bases in between. The CDR3 loop spans 12 amino acids. CDR3 nucleotides: TGTGCCAGCAGCTCGCAGGGGCACAAGCAGTACTTC. Protein: CASSSQGHKQYF.

This clonotype was recorded many times. This chain links TRBV28 with TRBJ2-3, with 7 bases fitting TRBD1. V shed 7 bases, J shed 6 bases, and the junction held 4 bases outside the gene matches. Germline CDR1 reads MDHEN; CDR2 reads SYDVKM. The CDR3 runs to 12 residues. The CDR3 bases are TGTGCCAGCACCACAGGGGTGGATACGCAGTATTTT. Amino acids: CASTTGVDTQYF.

The chain combines TRBV29-1 with TRBJ2-1; a weak D match, TRBD2 (5 bases). Trimming removed 7 bases from V and 9 bases from J, with 16 bases in between. From germline, CDR1 is SQVTM and CDR2 ANQGSEA. The CDR3 runs 12 residues. The CDR3 spells CSGSEGDTEQFF. The CDR3 bases are TGCAGCGGAAGTGAGGGAGATACTGAGCAGTTCTTC.

The sample holds a few counts of this clonotype. The rearrangement uses TRBV4-3 and TRBJ2-6; possibly TRBD1 or TRBD2 for D (6 bases each). In germline, CDR1 is LGHNA, CDR2 YSLEER. The V end lost 2 bases, the J end lost 4 bases, and 15 bases lay between the germline ends. The CDR3 is made up of 17 amino acids. CDR3 nucleotides: TGCGCCAGCAGCCAAACATTCCGGGGGCGAGGGGCCAACGTCCTGACTTTC. The encoded protein is CASSQTFRGRGANVLTF.

The CDR3 DNA reads TGTGCCAGCAGTGGGGGACTAGCGGGACCGAATGAGCAGTTCTTC. Translation gives CASSGGLAGPNEQFF. The chain joins TRBV2 to TRBJ2-1; 13 positions agree with TRBD2. The CDR3 has 15 amino acids. Per germline, CDR1 SNHLY and CDR2 FYNNEI. The V segment lost 4 bases and the J segment 7 bases; nucleotides outside the gene matches: 4.

The V gene is TRBV11-3, the J gene TRBJ2-1, with a weak D call TRBD2 (6 bases). Germline V gene sequence: CDR1 SGHNT, CDR2 YENEEA. The CDR3 contains 15 residues. Between the trimmed V and J ends, which lost 5 bases and 7 bases, there was a span of 18 bases. The CDR3 loop is CASSPRGTPGNEQFF. In DNA, the CDR3 is TGTGCCAGCAGCCCCAGAGGGACTCCCGGGAATGAGCAGTTCTTC.

A remark on this clonotype: An end of the junction differs from the germline gene, which may be a read error. The chain employs TRBV7-7 and TRBJ2-5; maybe TRBD1 (6 bases). Looked up from germline, CDR1 is SSHAT and CDR2 is FNYEAQ (reference sequence). This CDR3 is 14 amino acids long. The CDR3 region is CASSPTDRQETQYF. The CDR3 bases are TGTGCTAGCAGCCCGACGGACAGACAAGAGACCCAGTACTTC.

This clonotype has a handful of counts. The chain employs TRBV25-1 and TRBJ1-6; D gene uncertain. Germline V gene data show CDR1 as MGHDK and CDR2 as SYGVNS. The CDR3 loop spans 13 amino acids. Trimming removed 4 bases from V and 7 bases from J, with 8 bases in between. CDR3 bases: TGTGCCAGCAGTGGTACCCAGAATTCACCCCTCCACTTT. Its protein is CASSGTQNSPLHF.

The chain recombines TRBV28 with TRBJ2-1; TRBD2 matches 13 bases. This CDR3 is 20 amino acids long. Germline lookup yields CDR1 MDHEN and CDR2 SYDVKM. The V segment lost 1 base and the J segment 5 bases; nucleotides outside the gene matches: 14. The CDR3 DNA reads as TGTGCCAGCAGTTTATTCGGGACTAGCGGGGACCCCCGTACCGACAATGAGCAGTTCTTC. The encoded protein is CASSLFGTSGDPRTDNEQFF.

This rearrangement joins TRBV4-2 to TRBJ1-2; D not certain. This CDR3 is 13 amino acids long. Germline V gives CDR1 LGHNA, CDR2 YNFKEQ. V was pared by 0 bases and J by 8 bases, with 10 bases between. As DNA, the CDR3 is TGTGCCAGCAGCCAAGATATGGAAGGAGGCTACACCTTC. Encoded protein: CASSQDMEGGYTF.

The gene calls are TRBV7-9 and TRBJ2-4; no clear D. Germline CDR1 is SEHNR and CDR2 is FQNEAQ (reference sequence). The length of the CDR3 is 12 residues. The germline V and J ends were trimmed by 5 bases and 13 bases, with 15 bases remaining between them. CDR3 residues: CASSQVGLKQYF. The CDR3 DNA sequence: TGTGCCAGCAGCCAAGTGGGTTTAAAGCAGTACTTC.

V usage is TRBV29-1 and J usage is TRBJ2-1; the match to TRBD2 covers 8 bases. Unmatched junction bases numbered 14, after V lost 7 bases and J lost 9 bases. CDR1 is SQVTM and CDR2 is ANQGSEA in the germline V gene. CDR3 length equals 14 residues. CDR3 DNA sequence: TGCAGCGCCGGGGGGGGCGGGGGTGCATCTGAGCAGTTCTTC. Protein sequence: CSAGGGGGASEQFF.

The chain links TRBV7-9 to TRBJ2-7; 8 bases fit TRBD1. Germline values: CDR1 SEHNR, CDR2 FQNEAQ (reference sequence). Trimming took 1 base from V and 4 from J; bases not matched to a gene: 9. This CDR3 comprises 16 residues. CDR3: CASSLDQGAGVYEQYF. For the CDR3, the DNA is TGTGCCAGCAGCTTAGATCAGGGGGCCGGAGTATACGAGCAGTACTTC.

The gene calls are TRBV7-2 and TRBJ2-2; D may be TRBD2 (7 bases). V was shortened by 4 bases and J by 2 bases, with 14 bases between the two germline ends. CDR1 is SGHTA and CDR2 is FQGNSA in the germline V gene. The CDR3 is 16 amino acids. The CDR3 reads CASSSGGAVNTGELFF. The CDR3 bases are TGTGCCAGCAGCTCTGGGGGGGCGGTTAACACCGGGGAGCTGTTTTTT.

This clonotype was detected only once. The chain joins TRBV29-1 to TRBJ2-1; D gene unclear. Germline-derived CDR1 and CDR2 are SQVTM and ANQGSEA. This CDR3 has 14 residues. V dropped 7 bases and J dropped 6 bases, with 19 bases sitting between them. CDR3 sequence: CSATGRAVLNEQFF. The CDR3 nucleotides read TGCAGCGCCACCGGACGGGCGGTACTCAATGAGCAGTTCTTC.

This clonotype has just a few counts. This chain links TRBV25-1 with TRBJ1-1; no clear D. The CDR3 runs 15 residues. V was shortened by 3 bases and J by 1 base, with 12 bases between the two germline ends. Germline assignment: CDR1 MGHDK and CDR2 SYGVNS. DNA of the CDR3: TGTGCCAGCAGTGATCGTGGAAGGCGGAACACTGAAGCTTTCTTT. Translation gives CASSDRGRRNTEAFF.

This chain connects TRBV5-6 to TRBJ2-1; no definite D call. The CDR3 is 16 amino acids. Germline CDR1 SGHDT, CDR2 YYEEEE. V dropped 1 base and J dropped 2 bases, with 13 bases sitting between them. CDR3 in DNA: TGTGCCAGCAGCTTGCCCCCCTCCTACCCCTACAATGAGCAGTTCTTC. Its protein is CASSLPPSYPYNEQFF.

This clonotype showed up many times. The CDR3 bases are TGTGCCAGCAGCTTCCGGGGAATAGATGGCTACACCTTC. Amino acid sequence: CASSFRGIDGYTF. The chain joins TRBV7-2 to TRBJ1-2, with unresolved D. Trimming stripped 3 bases from V and 6 bases from J, with 11 bases between. The CDR3 covers 13 residues. Germline V gene lookup returns CDR1 SGHTA and CDR2 FQGNSA.

The rearrangement links TRBV6-2 or TRBV6-3 to TRBJ1-2; the D gene is possibly TRBD1 (5 bases). The V end lost 5 bases, the J end lost 7 bases, and 11 bases lay between the germline ends. This CDR3 has 12 amino acids. Per germline, CDR1 MNHEY and CDR2 SVGEGT. CDR3: CASSVGDRGYTF. The CDR3 nucleotides are TGTGCCAGCAGTGTAGGGGACCGTGGCTACACCTTC.